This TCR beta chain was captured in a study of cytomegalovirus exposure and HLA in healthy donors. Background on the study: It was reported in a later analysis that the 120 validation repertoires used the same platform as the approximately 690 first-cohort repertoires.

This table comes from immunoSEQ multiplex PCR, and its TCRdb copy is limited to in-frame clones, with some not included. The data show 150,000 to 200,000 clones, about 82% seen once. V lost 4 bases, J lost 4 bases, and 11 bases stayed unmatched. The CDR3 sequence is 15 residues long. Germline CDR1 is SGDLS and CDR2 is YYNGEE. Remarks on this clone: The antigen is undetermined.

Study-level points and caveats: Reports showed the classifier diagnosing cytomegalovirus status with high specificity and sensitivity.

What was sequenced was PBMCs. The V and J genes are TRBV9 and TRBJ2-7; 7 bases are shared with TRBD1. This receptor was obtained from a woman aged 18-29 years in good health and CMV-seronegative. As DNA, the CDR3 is TGTGCCAGCAGCCCCCGACAGGGCGGCGTATACGAGCAGTACTTC. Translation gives CASSPRQGGVYEQYF.